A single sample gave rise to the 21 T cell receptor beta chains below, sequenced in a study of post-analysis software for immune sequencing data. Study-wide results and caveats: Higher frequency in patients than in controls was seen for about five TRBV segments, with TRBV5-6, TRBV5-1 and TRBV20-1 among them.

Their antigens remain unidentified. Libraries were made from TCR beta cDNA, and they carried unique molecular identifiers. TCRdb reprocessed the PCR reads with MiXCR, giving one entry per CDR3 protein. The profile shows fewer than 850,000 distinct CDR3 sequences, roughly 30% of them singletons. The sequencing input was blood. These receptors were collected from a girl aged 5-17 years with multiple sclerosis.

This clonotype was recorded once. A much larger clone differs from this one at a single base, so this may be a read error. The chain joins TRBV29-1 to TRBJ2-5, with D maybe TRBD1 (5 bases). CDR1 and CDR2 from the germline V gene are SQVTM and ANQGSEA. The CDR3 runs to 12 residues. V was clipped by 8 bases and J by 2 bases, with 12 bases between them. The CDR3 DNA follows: TGCAGCAGACAGTTATCACAAGAGACCCAGTACTTC. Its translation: CSRQLSQETQYF.

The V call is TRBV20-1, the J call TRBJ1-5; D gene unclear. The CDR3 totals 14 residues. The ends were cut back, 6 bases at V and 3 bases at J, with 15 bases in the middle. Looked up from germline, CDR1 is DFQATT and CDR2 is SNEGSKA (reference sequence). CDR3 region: CSALGTLDNQPQHF. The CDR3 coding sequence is TGCAGTGCCCTGGGTACTCTCGACAATCAGCCCCAGCATTTT.

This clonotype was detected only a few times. Here the CDR3 DNA reads TGCGCCAGCAGCCAAGAGAGGGGAACGGGAGGGCCAATGGAAAACATTCAGTACTTC. Its translation: CASSQERGTGGPMENIQYF. The chain links TRBV4-3 to TRBJ2-4; 8 bases line up with TRBD2. Per germline, CDR1 LGHNA and CDR2 YSLEER. J lost 5 bases, V lost 0 bases, and 15 bases had no gene match. The CDR3 extends over 19 amino acids.

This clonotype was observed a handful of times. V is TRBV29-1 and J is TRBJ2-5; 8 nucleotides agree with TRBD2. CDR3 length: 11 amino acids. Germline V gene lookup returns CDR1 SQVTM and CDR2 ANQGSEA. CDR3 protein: CSGTRQETQYF. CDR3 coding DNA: TGCAGTGGGACTAGACAAGAGACCCAGTACTTC. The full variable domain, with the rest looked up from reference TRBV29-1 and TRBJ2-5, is SAVISQKPSRDICQRGTSLTIQCQVDSQVTMMFWYRQQPGQSLTLIATANQGSEATYESGFVIDKFPISRPNLTFSTLTVSNMSPEDSSIYLCSGTRQETQYFGPGTRLLVL.

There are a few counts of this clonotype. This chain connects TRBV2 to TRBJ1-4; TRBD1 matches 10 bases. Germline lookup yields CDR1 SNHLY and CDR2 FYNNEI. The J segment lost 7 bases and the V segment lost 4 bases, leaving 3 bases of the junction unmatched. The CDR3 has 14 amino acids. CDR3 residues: CASSGDRGFEKLFF. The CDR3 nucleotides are TGTGCCAGCAGTGGGGACAGGGGATTTGAAAAACTGTTTTTT.

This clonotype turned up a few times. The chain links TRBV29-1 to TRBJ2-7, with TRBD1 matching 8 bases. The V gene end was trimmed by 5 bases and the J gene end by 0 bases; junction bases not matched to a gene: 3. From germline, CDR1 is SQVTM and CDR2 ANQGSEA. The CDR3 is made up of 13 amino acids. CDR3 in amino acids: CSVMDRDSYEQYF. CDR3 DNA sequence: TGCAGCGTTATGGACAGGGACTCCTACGAGCAGTACTTC.

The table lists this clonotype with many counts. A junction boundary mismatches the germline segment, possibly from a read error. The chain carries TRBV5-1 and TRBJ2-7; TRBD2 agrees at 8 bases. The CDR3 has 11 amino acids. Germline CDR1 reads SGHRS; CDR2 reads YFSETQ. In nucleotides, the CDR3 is TGTGCCAGCAGCTTAGCGGGAGAGCAGTACTTC. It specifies CASSLAGEQYF.

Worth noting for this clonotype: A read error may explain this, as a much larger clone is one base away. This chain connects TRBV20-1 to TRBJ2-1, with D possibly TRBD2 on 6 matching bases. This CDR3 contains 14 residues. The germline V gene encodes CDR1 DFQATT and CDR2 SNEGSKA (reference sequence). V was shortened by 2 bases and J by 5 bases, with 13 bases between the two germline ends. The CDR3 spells CSARPSVSDNEQFF. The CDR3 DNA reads TGCAGTGCTAGACCTAGCGTATCCGACAATGAGCAGTTCTTC.

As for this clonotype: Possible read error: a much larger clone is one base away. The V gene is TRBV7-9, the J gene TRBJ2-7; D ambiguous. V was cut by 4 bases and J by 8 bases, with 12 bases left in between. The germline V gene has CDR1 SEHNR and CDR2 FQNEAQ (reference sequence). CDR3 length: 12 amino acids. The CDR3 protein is CASSSIWYKQYF. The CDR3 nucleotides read TGTGCCAGCAGCTCCATTTGGTATAAGCAGTACTTC.

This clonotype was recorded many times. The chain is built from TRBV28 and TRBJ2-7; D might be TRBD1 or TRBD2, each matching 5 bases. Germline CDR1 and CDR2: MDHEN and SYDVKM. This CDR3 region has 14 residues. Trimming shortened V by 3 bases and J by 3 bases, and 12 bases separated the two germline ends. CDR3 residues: CASSLSGAYYEQYF. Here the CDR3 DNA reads TGTGCCAGCAGTTTGTCCGGGGCATACTACGAGCAGTACTTC.

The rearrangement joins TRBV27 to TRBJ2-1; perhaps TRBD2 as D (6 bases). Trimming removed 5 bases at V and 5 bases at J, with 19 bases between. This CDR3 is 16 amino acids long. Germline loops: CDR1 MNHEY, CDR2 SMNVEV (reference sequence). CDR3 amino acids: CASSPGDWGLNNEQFF. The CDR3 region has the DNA TGTGCCAGCAGTCCCGGGGACTGGGGTTTGAACAATGAGCAGTTCTTC.

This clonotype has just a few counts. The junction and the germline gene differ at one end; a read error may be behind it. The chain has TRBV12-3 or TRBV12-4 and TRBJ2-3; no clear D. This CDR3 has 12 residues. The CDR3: CANSPRTDTQYF. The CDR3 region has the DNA TGTGCCAACAGTCCTCGCACAGATACGCAGTATTTT.

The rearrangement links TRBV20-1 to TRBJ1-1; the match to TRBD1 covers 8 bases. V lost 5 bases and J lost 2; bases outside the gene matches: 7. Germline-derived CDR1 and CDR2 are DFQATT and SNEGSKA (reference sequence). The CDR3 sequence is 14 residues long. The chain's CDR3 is CSASRTGINTEAFF. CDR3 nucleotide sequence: TGCAGTGCTTCCCGGACAGGGATTAACACTGAAGCTTTCTTT.

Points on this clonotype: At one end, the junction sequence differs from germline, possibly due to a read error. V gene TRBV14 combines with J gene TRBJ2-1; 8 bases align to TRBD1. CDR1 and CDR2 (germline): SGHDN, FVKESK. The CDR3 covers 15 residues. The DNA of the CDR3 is TGTGCCAGCAGCGTGCGGGACAGGTTCTACAATGAGCACTTCTTC. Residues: CASSVRDRFYNEHFF.

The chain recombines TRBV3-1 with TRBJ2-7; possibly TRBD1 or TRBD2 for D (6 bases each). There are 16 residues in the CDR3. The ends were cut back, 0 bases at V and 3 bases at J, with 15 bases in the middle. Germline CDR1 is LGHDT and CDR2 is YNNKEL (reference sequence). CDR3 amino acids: CASSQESGAGLYEQYF. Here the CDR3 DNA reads TGTGCCAGCAGCCAAGAATCGGGGGCTGGCCTCTACGAGCAGTACTTC.

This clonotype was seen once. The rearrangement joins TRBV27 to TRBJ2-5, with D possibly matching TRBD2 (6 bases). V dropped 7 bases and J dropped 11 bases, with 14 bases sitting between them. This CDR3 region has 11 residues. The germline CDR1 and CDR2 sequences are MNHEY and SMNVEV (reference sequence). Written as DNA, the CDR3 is TGTGCCAGCACCACAGGACTAAAGCAGTACTTC. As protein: CASTTGLKQYF.

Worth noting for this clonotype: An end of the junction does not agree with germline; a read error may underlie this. CDR3 region: CSVEAQGMNTETFF. DNA of the CDR3: TGCAGCGTTGAGGCCCAGGGGATGAACACTGAAACTTTCTTT. The rearrangement uses TRBV29-1 and TRBJ1-1, with D perhaps matching TRBD1 (6 bases). Germline values: CDR1 SQVTM, CDR2 ANQGSEA. This CDR3 region has 14 residues.

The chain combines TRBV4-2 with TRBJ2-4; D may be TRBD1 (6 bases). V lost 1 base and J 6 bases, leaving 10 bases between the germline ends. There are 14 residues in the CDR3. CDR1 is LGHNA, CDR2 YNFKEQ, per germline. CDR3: CASSQVGGRNIQYF. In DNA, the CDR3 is TGTGCCAGCAGCCAAGTTGGGGGCAGAAACATTCAGTACTTC.

CDR3 DNA sequence: TGTGCCACACCGACCCCTCCAGGACTAGCGGGAGTGAGCCTCTACAATGAGCAGTTCTTC. It specifies CATPTPPGLAGVSLYNEQFF. This rearrangement joins TRBV19 to TRBJ2-1; the match to TRBD2 covers 13 bases. V shed 10 bases, J shed 3 bases, and the junction held 21 bases outside the gene matches. Germline CDR1 reads LNHDA; CDR2 reads SQIVND (reference sequence). The length of the CDR3 is 20 residues.

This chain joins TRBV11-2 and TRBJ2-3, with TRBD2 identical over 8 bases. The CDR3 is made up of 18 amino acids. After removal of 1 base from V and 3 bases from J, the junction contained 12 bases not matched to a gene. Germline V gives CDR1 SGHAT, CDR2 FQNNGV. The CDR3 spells CASSLAPTGTSPTDTQYF. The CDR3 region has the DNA TGTGCCAGCAGCTTAGCCCCTACCGGGACTAGTCCTACAGATACGCAGTATTTT.

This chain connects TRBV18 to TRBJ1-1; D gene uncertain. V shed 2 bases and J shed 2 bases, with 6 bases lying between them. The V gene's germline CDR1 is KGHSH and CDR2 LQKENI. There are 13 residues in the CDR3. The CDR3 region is CASSPKYNTEAFF. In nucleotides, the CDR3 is TGTGCCAGCTCACCAAAGTATAACACTGAAGCTTTCTTT. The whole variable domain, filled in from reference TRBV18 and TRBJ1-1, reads NAGVMQNPRHLVRRRGQEARLRCSPMKGHSHVYWYRQLPEEGLKFMVYLQKENIIDESGMPKERFSAEFPKEGPSILRIQQVVRGDSAAYFCASSPKYNTEAFFGQGTRLTVV.